The 25 T cell receptor beta chains presented below share a single source sample, sequenced in a study of blood T cell repertoires in COVID-19. Here immunoSEQ multiplex PCR was the method, and the copy in TCRdb shows in-frame clones only, minus some. The sample yields under 250,000 clones, 86% seen once. Sequencing was done on a sample of peripheral blood. These TCRs come from a woman older than 75 with COVID-19, enrolled during active disease.

The rearrangement uses TRBV18 and TRBJ1-6; D is perhaps TRBD1 (5 bases). The germline V gene encodes CDR1 KGHSH and CDR2 LQKENI. This CDR3 region has 16 residues. V was pared by 0 bases and J by 7 bases, with 13 bases between. CDR3 residues: CASSPPATGNNSPLHF. The CDR3 nucleotides read TGTGCCAGCTCACCACCCGCTACAGGCAACAATTCACCCCTCCACTTT.

This clone was recorded once. The V and J genes are TRBV5-1 and TRBJ1-1; D may be TRBD1 (5 bases). The ends were cut back, 0 bases at V and 4 bases at J, with 16 bases in the middle. This CDR3 region has 16 residues. The germline gives CDR1 SGHRS, CDR2 YFSETQ. The CDR3 nucleotides read TGCGCCAGCAGCTTGGGAAGGCTGCGCGGGGGCACTGAAGCTTTCTTT. Translating it yields CASSLGRLRGGTEAFF.

The chain is built from TRBV28 and TRBJ1-2; D is ambiguous. The CDR3 runs to 12 residues. Looked up from germline, CDR1 is MDHEN and CDR2 is SYDVKM. V lost 8 bases, J lost 3 bases, and 10 bases lay in between. CDR3 residues: CASYRGDYGYTF. The CDR3 DNA is TGTGCCAGCTATCGGGGAGACTATGGCTACACCTTC.

J is TRBJ2-2 and V is TRBV10-3; 8 nucleotides match TRBD2. Trimming cost V 8 bases and J 5 bases; bases outside gene matches: 7. CDR1 and CDR2 from the germline V gene are ENHRY and SYGVKD. The CDR3 has 14 amino acids. For the CDR3, the DNA is TGTGCCATCGGCGGGGGGCGAAAGACCGGGGAGCTGTTTTTT. It encodes CAIGGGRKTGELFF.

This chain joins TRBV11-2 and TRBJ2-2; the D gene is possibly TRBD2 (8 bases). Germline CDR1 and CDR2: SGHAT and FQNNGV. This CDR3 is built from 14 residues. The V gene lost 8 bases and the J gene lost 5 bases, with 15 bases spanning the gap. The CDR3 protein is CASRTGGGTGELFF. For the CDR3, the DNA is TGTGCCAGCCGGACAGGCGGGGGGACCGGGGAGCTGTTTTTT.

J is TRBJ2-4 and V is TRBV5-1; the D gene is possibly TRBD2 (6 bases). V was pared by 0 bases and J by 5 bases, with 6 bases between. Looked up from germline, CDR1 is SGHRS and CDR2 is YFSETQ. The CDR3 has 13 residues. The CDR3 bases are TGCGCCAGCAGCTTGGCGGGGGAAAACATTCAGTACTTC. This encodes CASSLAGENIQYF. Based on the CDR3 plus reference TRBV5-1 and TRBJ2-4, the full variable domain is KAGVTQTPRYLIKTRGQQVTLSCSPISGHRSVSWYQQTPGQGLQFLFEYFSETQRNKGNFPGRFSGRQFSNSRSEMNVSTLELGDSALYLCASSLAGENIQYFGAGTRLSVL.

The chain has TRBV19 and TRBJ2-3; possibly TRBD2 for D (6 bases). Trimming stripped 2 bases from V and 1 base from J, with 13 bases between. CDR1 and CDR2 from the germline V gene are LNHDA and SQIVND (reference sequence). The CDR3 is made up of 16 amino acids. This chain's CDR3 is CASSILITGGTDTQYF. CDR3 in DNA: TGTGCCAGTAGTATATTAATCACGGGGGGCACAGATACGCAGTATTTT.

This CDR3 reads CASSSTRDSYGYTF. The CDR3 DNA follows: TGTGCCAGCAGCTCCACCCGGGACTCTTATGGCTACACCTTC. V is TRBV7-9 and J is TRBJ1-2, with a tentative D call TRBD1 (5 bases). The CDR3 has 14 amino acids. With 4 bases removed from V and 5 bases from J, the gap between germline ends came to 14 bases. The germline V gene has CDR1 SEHNR and CDR2 FQNEAQ (reference sequence).

V and J are TRBV18 and TRBJ1-4; 7 positions match TRBD1. The CDR3 has 16 residues. Germline V gives CDR1 KGHSH, CDR2 LQKENI. Unmatched junction bases numbered 9, after V lost 2 bases and J lost 6 bases. The CDR3 DNA reads TGTGCCAGCTCACCAAACGTACAGGGGTCTTATGAAAAACTGTTTTTT. Encoded protein: CASSPNVQGSYEKLFF.

The CDR3 is CASSIGAGWNTEAFF. The CDR3 DNA sequence: TGTGCCAGTAGTATAGGTGCAGGGTGGAACACTGAAGCTTTCTTT. The rearrangement joins TRBV19 to TRBJ1-1, with D possibly being TRBD1 (5 bases). V was pared by 1 base and J by 1 base, with 10 bases between. Germline V gene lookup returns CDR1 LNHDA and CDR2 SQIVND (reference sequence). The CDR3 loop spans 15 amino acids.

The V gene is TRBV24-1, the J gene TRBJ2-3, with a tentative D call TRBD2 (5 bases). CDR1 and CDR2 (germline): KGHDR, SFDVKD. The ends were cut back, 3 bases at V and 4 bases at J, with 10 bases in the middle. There are 14 residues in the CDR3. In nucleotides, the CDR3 is TGTGCCACCAGTGATCGCGGACTTTCAGATACGCAGTATTTT. This codes for CATSDRGLSDTQYF.

This sequence joins TRBV18 and TRBJ1-1, with 9 bases matching TRBD1. The CDR3 extends over 16 amino acids. Looked up from germline, CDR1 is KGHSH and CDR2 is LQKENI. The V gene end was trimmed by 6 bases and the J gene end by 1 base; junction bases not matched to a gene: 9. The CDR3 is CASSLTGGPQNTEAFF. CDR3 bases: TGTGCCAGCTCGCTGACAGGGGGTCCCCAGAACACTGAAGCTTTCTTT.

This clone is a singleton in its sample. The chain is built from TRBV28 and TRBJ1-2, with a possible D match to TRBD1 (6 bases). CDR3 size: 13 residues. Per germline, CDR1 MDHEN and CDR2 SYDVKM. The germline V and J ends were trimmed by 7 bases and 9 bases, with 18 bases remaining between them. Here the CDR3 DNA reads TGTGCCAGCATCCCCCCGGACAGTCACAGCTACACCTTC. Its translation is CASIPPDSHSYTF.

V gene TRBV7-2 combines with J gene TRBJ2-5, with D hard to call. The germline gives CDR1 SGHTA, CDR2 FQGNSA. V lost 5 bases and J lost 7, with 14 bases in between. This CDR3 comprises 13 residues. The CDR3: CASSAYGPGTQYF. Written as DNA, the CDR3 is TGTGCCAGCAGCGCGTACGGCCCGGGGACCCAGTACTTC.

As concerns this clone: Other DNA sequences of this sample code for an identical CDR3. The rearrangement uses TRBV6-2 or TRBV6-3 and TRBJ1-1; a weak D match, TRBD1 (5 bases). The CDR3 is 13 amino acids. V was clipped by 2 bases and J by 3 bases, with 7 bases between them. Germline CDR1 is MNHEY and CDR2 is SVGEGT. In DNA, the CDR3 is TGTGCCAGCAGTTACGAAGGGGACACTGAAGCTTTCTTT. Encoded protein: CASSYEGDTEAFF.

Only a few counts were recorded for this clone. The CDR3 DNA is TGCGCCAGCAGCTTGAGTGGCAGAAACTATGGCTACACCTTC. Protein: CASSLSGRNYGYTF. V gene TRBV5-1 combines with J gene TRBJ1-2; the D is unclear. Germline CDR1 SGHRS, CDR2 YFSETQ. This CDR3 has 14 amino acids. V lost 1 base and J 2 bases, leaving 9 bases between the germline ends.

The genes are TRBV27 and TRBJ1-2; D remains unclear. The CDR3 has 12 residues. Germline V gives CDR1 MNHEY, CDR2 SMNVEV (reference sequence). V was cut by 5 bases and J by 0 bases, with 4 bases left in between. The CDR3 protein is CASSTANYGYTF. Written as DNA, the CDR3 is TGTGCCAGCAGTACAGCTAACTATGGCTACACCTTC.

V is TRBV5-1 and J is TRBJ2-7, with a tentative D call TRBD2 (6 bases). With 0 bases removed from V and 3 bases from J, the gap between germline ends came to 16 bases. This CDR3 region has 16 residues. Germline lookup yields CDR1 SGHRS and CDR2 YFSETQ. The CDR3, as DNA: TGCGCCAGCAGCTTGGGCGGGGAGAGGAGGGTCTACGAGCAGTACTTC. Translating gives CASSLGGERRVYEQYF.

The rearrangement joins TRBV10-1 to TRBJ1-6; 11 nucleotides align to TRBD1. From germline, CDR1 is WNHNN and CDR2 SYGVQD (reference sequence). This CDR3 is 16 amino acids long. Trimming at V came to 10 bases and at J to 8 bases, leaving 13 bases not matched to a gene. The DNA of the CDR3 is TGCGCCACTACATTCGGAGGGACAGGGGGAGATTCACCCCTCCACTTT. Translation: CATTFGGTGGDSPLHF.

This chain joins TRBV3-1 (or the pseudogene TRBV3-2) and TRBJ2-3; 9 positions agree with TRBD2. The CDR3 contains 15 residues. Germline values: CDR1 LGHDT, CDR2 YNNKEL (reference sequence). Losses at the gene ends were 6 bases for V and 4 bases for J; bases not matched to a gene: 8. The DNA for the CDR3 is TGTGCCAGCAGTCCCGCGGGGGGGCGATCAGATACGCAGTATTTT. Protein sequence: CASSPAGGRSDTQYF.

V is TRBV5-1 and J is TRBJ2-7; 10 bases are shared with TRBD1. Germline CDR1 reads SGHRS; CDR2 reads YFSETQ. V lost 3 bases, J lost 0 bases, and 6 bases stayed unmatched. The CDR3 runs to 16 residues. The CDR3 here is CASSWGQGTLSYEQYF. The CDR3 DNA reads as TGCGCCAGCAGCTGGGGACAGGGGACCCTCTCCTACGAGCAGTACTTC.

The rearrangement uses TRBV19 and TRBJ1-2; 7 bases map to TRBD1. V dropped 0 bases and J dropped 4; count of bases not matched to a gene: 11. The CDR3 is made up of 17 amino acids. The germline V gene encodes CDR1 LNHDA and CDR2 SQIVND (reference sequence). CDR3 nucleotide sequence: TGTGCCAGTAGTATAGATTCCGGGACAGCTCAGATCTATGGCTACACCTTC. Protein: CASSIDSGTAQIYGYTF.

DNA of the CDR3: TGTGCCAGCAGCTTTGCGGGGGGCGCAGGAGAAAAACTGTTTTTT. It translates to CASSFAGGAGEKLFF. The V call is TRBV7-8, the J call TRBJ1-4; possibly TRBD1 for D (6 bases). The CDR3 runs to 15 residues. The V and J ends lost 3 bases and 8 bases respectively, with 16 bases between them. CDR1 SGHVS and CDR2 FQNEAQ come from the germline V gene. Based on the CDR3 plus reference TRBV7-8 and TRBJ1-4, the full variable domain is GAGVSQSPRYKVAKRGQDVALRCDPISGHVSLFWYQQALGQGPEFLTYFQNEAQLDKSGLPSDRFFAERPEGSVSTLKIQRTQQEDSAVYLCASSFAGGAGEKLFFGSGTQLSVL.

The gene calls are TRBV29-1 and TRBJ1-4; D call uncertain. The germline gives CDR1 SQVTM, CDR2 ANQGSEA. Deletions cut 7 bases from V and 2 bases from J, with 14 bases between. The CDR3 loop spans 14 amino acids. The DNA of the CDR3 is TGCAGCGCCTCAAGTCCGACTACTAATGAAAAACTGTTTTTT. Protein product: CSASSPTTNEKLFF.

The CDR3 is CASSLKWGDNSPLHF. CDR3 in DNA: TGTGCCAGCAGCTTGAAGTGGGGGGATAATTCACCCCTCCACTTT. V usage is TRBV5-5 and J usage is TRBJ1-6, with D possibly TRBD1 on 5 matching bases. CDR1 SGHKS and CDR2 YYEKEE come from the germline V gene (reference sequence). The length of the CDR3 is 15 residues. V shed 1 base and J shed 5 bases, with 10 bases lying between them.